These 25 T cell receptor beta chains originate from one sample sequenced in a study of cytomegalovirus exposure and HLA in healthy donors. Primers included in the PCR were 60 Vbeta and 13 Jbeta primers. The repertoire was sequenced with immunoSEQ multiplex PCR; TCRdb's copy has only in-frame clones and lacks some. The repertoire holds about 180,000 clones, with around 84% as singletons. What was sequenced was PBMCs. All receptors derive from a girl aged 2 to 9 in good health and CMV-seropositive.

This sequence joins TRBV5-6 and TRBJ2-7; TRBD2 agrees at 9 bases. Trimming cost V 0 bases and J 5 bases; bases outside gene matches: 9. The CDR3 length is 16 residues. Germline V CDR1 and CDR2: SGHDT, YYEEEE. The CDR3 DNA reads as TGTGCCAGCAGCTTGGCTTATGGGGCTAGCGGGAACGAGCAGTACTTC. Translating gives CASSLAYGASGNEQYF.

This clone was detected only a few times. As DNA, the CDR3 is TGTGCCTCGAGGGGGGGGCTGAACACTGAAGCTTTCTTT. Translation gives CASRGGLNTEAFF. This sequence joins TRBV30 and TRBJ1-1; D perhaps matches TRBD1 (6 bases). Trimming took off 7 bases at V and 0 bases at J, with 12 bases between the two ends. Germline V gene sequence: CDR1 GTSNPN, CDR2 SVGIG (reference sequence). This CDR3 has 13 amino acids. The variable domain in full, with the rest retrieved from reference TRBV30 and TRBJ1-1, is SQTIHQWPATLVQPVGSPLSLECTVEGTSNPNLYWYRQAAGRGLQLLFYSVGIGQISSEVPQNLSASRPQDRQFILSSKKLLLSDSGFYLCASRGGLNTEAFFGQGTRLTVV.

Notes on this clone: The sample holds other DNA sequences that translate to the same CDR3. The genes are TRBV5-6 and TRBJ2-7; a possible D gene is TRBD1 (5 bases). With 4 bases removed from V and 4 bases from J, the gap between germline ends came to 9 bases. The CDR3 sequence is 12 residues long. Germline lookup yields CDR1 SGHDT and CDR2 YYEEEE. The CDR3 here is CASSLTGYEQYF. CDR3 DNA: TGTGCCAGCAGCCTCACAGGATACGAGCAGTACTTC.

The V and J genes are TRBV5-1 and TRBJ2-2, with 10 bases lining up with TRBD2. CDR3 size: 18 residues. The V gene end was trimmed by 4 bases and the J gene end by 4 bases; junction bases not matched to a gene: 13. CDR1 is SGHRS and CDR2 is YFSETQ in the germline V gene. CDR3 sequence reads: CASSRFSGRAWFTGELFF. The CDR3 DNA is TGCGCCAGCAGCAGGTTCAGCGGGAGGGCCTGGTTCACCGGGGAGCTGTTTTTT.

V usage is TRBV11-3 and J usage is TRBJ2-7; 10 bases fit TRBD2. V was pared by 5 bases and J by 2 bases, with 3 bases of the junction left unmatched. Germline loops: CDR1 SGHNT, CDR2 YENEEA. The CDR3 is 14 amino acids. The CDR3: CASSGTSAPYEQYF. CDR3 bases: TGTGCCAGCAGCGGGACTAGCGCCCCCTACGAGCAGTACTTC.

This chain links TRBV5-6 with TRBJ1-1, with D perhaps TRBD1 (5 bases). The CDR3 is made up of 13 amino acids. V lost 4 bases, J lost 6 bases, and 13 bases lay in between. Germline loops: CDR1 SGHDT, CDR2 YYEEEE. Written as DNA, the CDR3 is TGTGCCAGCAGCCCTGACGGGGGGGCTGAAGCTTTCTTT. This translates into CASSPDGGAEAFF.

This clone was counted only a few times. This chain uses TRBV29-1 with TRBJ1-1; the match to TRBD1 covers 8 bases. V lost 3 bases and J lost 7; bases outside the gene matches: 7. The CDR3 spans 13 residues. CDR1 SQVTM and CDR2 ANQGSEA come from the germline V gene. The CDR3 coding sequence is TGCAGCGTTGAGACAGGGGAGGCGAATGAAGCTTTCTTT. It codes for CSVETGEANEAFF.

This clone was observed a few times. V and J are TRBV4-1 and TRBJ1-1; 7 nucleotides agree with TRBD1. The V segment lost 0 bases and the J segment 6 bases; nucleotides outside the gene matches: 7. Germline V lookup: CDR1 MGHRA, CDR2 YSYEKL. The CDR3 spans 15 residues. The CDR3 DNA is TGCGCCAGCAGCCAAGAAGACAGGGATTACCCTGAAGCTTTCTTT. Translating gives CASSQEDRDYPEAFF.

The rearrangement links TRBV11-2 to TRBJ2-7, with unresolved D. Germline values: CDR1 SGHAT, CDR2 FQNNGV. Trimming pared 6 bases from V and 2 bases from J, leaving 8 bases between. The CDR3 length is 12 residues. CDR3 DNA: TGTGCCAGCAGTCGAGTCCCCTACGAGCAGTACTTC. As protein: CASSRVPYEQYF.

This clone came up once. The chain joins TRBV19 to TRBJ2-1; TRBD2 agrees at 14 bases. Germline V CDR1 and CDR2: LNHDA, SQIVND (reference sequence). The length of the CDR3 is 19 residues. The V gene end was trimmed by 6 bases and the J gene end by 0 bases; junction bases not matched to a gene: 10. DNA of the CDR3: TGTGCCAGTAGCACCGGACTAGCGGGAGGTCAAGCCTCCTACAATGAGCAGTTCTTC. This gives the protein CASSTGLAGGQASYNEQFF.

This rearrangement joins TRBV11-3 to TRBJ1-2; D is ambiguous. This CDR3 spans 13 amino acids. Germline V gene data show CDR1 as SGHNT and CDR2 as YENEEA. Trimming took off 8 bases at V and 0 bases at J, with 10 bases between the two ends. CDR3 sequence: CASEDRANYGYTF. CDR3 coding DNA: TGTGCCAGCGAGGATAGAGCTAACTATGGCTACACCTTC.

This chain links TRBV7-3 with TRBJ2-2, with D perhaps TRBD2 (5 bases). CDR1 and CDR2 from the germline V gene are SGHTA and FQGTGA. Trimming cost V 5 bases and J 9 bases, with 13 bases left between them. The CDR3 totals 13 residues. CDR3 amino acids: CASSPPGVRELFF. CDR3 bases: TGTGCCAGCAGCCCCCCCGGGGTCCGGGAGCTGTTTTTT.

The rearrangement joins TRBV19 to TRBJ1-1; possible D gene TRBD1, 5 bases. V lost 3 bases and J 0 bases, leaving 8 bases between the germline ends. Germline V gene data show CDR1 as LNHDA and CDR2 as SQIVND (reference sequence). The CDR3 is 14 residues long. The CDR3, as DNA: TGTGCCAGTAGTATCCGGGGGATGAACACTGAAGCTTTCTTT. This encodes CASSIRGMNTEAFF. Using reference TRBV19 and TRBJ1-1 for the parts outside the CDR3, the full variable domain is DGGITQSPKYLFRKEGQNVTLSCEQNLNHDAMYWYRQDPGQGLRLIYYSQIVNDFQKGDIAEGYSVSREKKESFPLTVTSAQKNPTAFYLCASSIRGMNTEAFFGQGTRLTVV.

The rearrangement links TRBV5-1 to TRBJ2-7; D uncertain. Trimming removed 0 bases at V and 4 bases at J, with 14 bases between. CDR1 is SGHRS, CDR2 YFSETQ, per germline. The CDR3 has 15 residues. The CDR3 DNA reads as TGCGCCAGCAGCTTGGGTCAGGCGACCACGTACGAGCAGTACTTC. This sequence encodes CASSLGQATTYEQYF.

The gene calls are TRBV7-8 and TRBJ2-2, with TRBD2 matching 10 bases. V lost 5 bases, J lost 6 bases, and 3 bases stayed unmatched. This CDR3 comprises 14 residues. Germline V gives CDR1 SGHVS, CDR2 FQNEAQ. The CDR3 DNA reads as TGTGCCAGCAGCCTCACTAGCGGGGCCGGGGAGCTGTTTTTT. Translating it yields CASSLTSGAGELFF.

The CDR3 sequence is CASSEAGTSTDTQYF. The DNA for the CDR3 is TGTGCCAGCAGCGAGGCAGGCACTAGCACAGATACGCAGTATTTT. The rearrangement links TRBV9 to TRBJ2-3; D gene unclear. CDR1 SGDLS and CDR2 YYNGEE come from the germline V gene. The ends were cut back, 3 bases at V and 0 bases at J, with 11 bases in the middle. This CDR3 comprises 15 residues.

The DNA for the CDR3 is TGCGCCAGCAGCTTGGATTTCTCAGGGGGCTCAAGCTATGGCTACACCTTC. Amino acid sequence: CASSLDFSGGSSYGYTF. This chain links TRBV5-1 with TRBJ1-2, with TRBD1 matching over 8 bases. CDR1 and CDR2 from the germline V gene are SGHRS and YFSETQ. V lost 0 bases to trimming and J lost 4 bases; unmatched junction nucleotides: 11. CDR3 length: 17 residues.

The J gene is TRBJ2-5, the V gene TRBV5-1; 10 bases are shared with TRBD2. Unmatched junction bases numbered 5, after V lost 0 bases and J lost 3 bases. Germline CDR1 SGHRS, CDR2 YFSETQ. The CDR3 loop spans 16 amino acids. This CDR3 reads CASSLAPSGSKETQYF. The DNA for the CDR3 is TGCGCCAGCAGCTTGGCCCCTAGCGGGAGTAAAGAGACCCAGTACTTC.

This clone was observed a handful of times. The chain employs TRBV28 and TRBJ2-3, with D tentatively TRBD2 (5 bases). From germline, CDR1 is MDHEN and CDR2 SYDVKM. The V gene lost 5 bases and the J gene lost 6 bases, with 15 bases spanning the gap. The CDR3 is 14 amino acids. CDR3 bases: TGTGCCAGCAGTAGGAAGCGGATCTCCGATACGCAGTATTTT. Amino acids: CASSRKRISDTQYF.

The chain uses TRBV5-6 and TRBJ1-1; weak D call: TRBD1 (6 bases). The CDR3 runs 14 residues. CDR1 and CDR2 (germline): SGHDT, YYEEEE. With 2 bases removed from V and 2 bases from J, the gap between germline ends came to 10 bases. The CDR3 coding sequence is TGTGCCAGCAGCTTATCAGGGGTTAACACTGAAGCTTTCTTT. This translates into CASSLSGVNTEAFF.

This clone was detected a few times. The genes are TRBV7-2 and TRBJ1-1; no definite D call. The CDR3 loop spans 14 amino acids. V dropped 2 bases and J dropped 4 bases, with 11 bases sitting between them. In germline, CDR1 is SGHTA, CDR2 FQGNSA. In DNA, the CDR3 is TGTGCCAGCAGCTTAAGTGTGGGGAGCACTGAAGCTTTCTTT. Protein sequence: CASSLSVGSTEAFF. Using reference TRBV7-2 and TRBJ1-1 for the parts outside the CDR3, the full variable domain is GAGVSQSPSNKVTEKGKDVELRCDPISGHTALYWYRQSLGQGLEFLIYFQGNSAPDKSGLPSDRFSAERTGGSVSTLTIQRTQQEDSAVYLCASSLSVGSTEAFFGQGTRLTVV.

The V and J genes are TRBV5-5 and TRBJ2-3; TRBD2 matches 13 bases. CDR1 and CDR2 from the germline V gene are SGHKS and YYEKEE (reference sequence). The trim removed 2 bases at V and 4 bases at J, leaving 7 bases unmatched. The CDR3 sequence is 17 residues long. The CDR3 sequence: CASSFRLAGGPADTQYF. The CDR3 DNA is TGTGCCAGCAGCTTCCGACTAGCGGGGGGCCCCGCAGATACGCAGTATTTT.

The chain is built from TRBV11-2 and TRBJ1-2; possible D gene TRBD1, 5 bases. The CDR3 runs 12 residues. CDR1 is SGHAT and CDR2 is FQNNGV in the germline V gene. V lost 1 base to trimming and J lost 8 bases, with 8 bases between them. The CDR3: CASSLAGIGYTF. The CDR3 DNA sequence: TGTGCCAGCAGCTTAGCAGGGATAGGCTACACCTTC.

The V call is TRBV2, the J call TRBJ2-2, with D possibly matching TRBD2 (5 bases). CDR3 length: 15 amino acids. V dropped 7 bases and J dropped 3 bases, with 15 bases sitting between them. Germline V lookup: CDR1 SNHLY, CDR2 FYNNEI. Written as DNA, the CDR3 is TGTGCCAGCACCCAAAGGCCGGGATACACCGGGGAGCTGTTTTTT. The encoded protein is CASTQRPGYTGELFF.

The CDR3 sequence is CASSLRQGGNTIYF. For the CDR3, the DNA is TGTGCCAGTAGTTTAAGACAGGGGGGAAACACCATATATTTT. The chain carries TRBV19 and TRBJ1-3; 8 nucleotides match TRBD1. The J segment lost 4 bases and the V segment lost 5 bases, leaving 4 bases of the junction unmatched. From germline, CDR1 is LNHDA and CDR2 SQIVND (reference sequence). The CDR3 is made up of 14 amino acids.